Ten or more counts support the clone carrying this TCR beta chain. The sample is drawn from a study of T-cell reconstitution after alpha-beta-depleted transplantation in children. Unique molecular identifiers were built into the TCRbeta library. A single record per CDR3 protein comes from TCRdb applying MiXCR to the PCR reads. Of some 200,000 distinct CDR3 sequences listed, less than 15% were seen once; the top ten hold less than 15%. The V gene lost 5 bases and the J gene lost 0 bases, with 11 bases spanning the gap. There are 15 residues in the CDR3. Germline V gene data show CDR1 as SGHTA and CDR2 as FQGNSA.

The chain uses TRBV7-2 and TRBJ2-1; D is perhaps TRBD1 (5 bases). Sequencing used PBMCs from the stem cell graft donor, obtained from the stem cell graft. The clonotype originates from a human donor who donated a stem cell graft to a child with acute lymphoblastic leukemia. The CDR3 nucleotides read TGTGCCAGCAGCCAAGAAGGGGCCTCCTACAATGAGCAGTTCTTC. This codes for CASSQEGASYNEQFF.